The 26 T cell receptor beta chains given below trace back to one sample, sequenced in a study of blood T cells in healthy people across ages. PCR was performed a second time for about 7 to 12 cycles using a sample-barcoded 5' primer and a J-beta primer mix. TCRdb re-called the 5' RACE reads through MiXCR, storing one row per CDR3 protein. The sample lists roughly 1.5 million distinct CDR3 sequences; approximately 43% were seen once. Sequencing was done on a sample of blood. Receptor source: a woman in her late teens or twenties in good health.

The chain has TRBV5-1 and TRBJ2-7; D may be TRBD1 (5 bases). V lost 4 bases to trimming and J lost 3 bases, with 14 bases between them. The CDR3 spans 14 residues. CDR1 SGHRS and CDR2 YFSETQ come from the germline V gene. The CDR3 here is CASSNSRGGYEQYF. For the CDR3, the DNA is TGCGCCAGCAGCAACTCAAGGGGCGGCTACGAGCAGTACTTC.

As for this clonotype: A read error is possible here, since a much larger clone lies one base away. The J gene is TRBJ2-3, the V gene TRBV12-3 or TRBV12-4; 10 nucleotides line up with TRBD2. The length of the CDR3 is 15 residues. CDR3 bases: TGTGCCAGCAGAAACATAGCGGGGGGCACAGGTACGCAGTATTTT. This encodes CASRNIAGGTGTQYF.

The chain is built from TRBV25-1 and TRBJ2-3; D possibly corresponds to TRBD2 (6 bases). V was clipped by 8 bases and J by 2 bases, with 17 bases between them. The CDR3 has 15 amino acids. Germline CDR1 reads MGHDK; CDR2 reads SYGVNS. The CDR3 nucleotides read TGTGCCAGCGTCTGCGGGACCCTCATCACAGATACGCAGTATTTT. This codes for CASVCGTLITDTQYF.

This clonotype has more than one count but fewer than ten. One end of the junction varies from germline; a read error may be responsible. The chain uses TRBV4-2 and TRBJ2-7; 8 bases align to TRBD1. This CDR3 contains 16 residues. CDR1 is LGHNA and CDR2 is YNFKEQ in the germline V gene. The CDR3 DNA follows: TGTGCCAGCATCCAACACCCATCAGGGGGCAACAATGAGCAGTACTTC. This codes for CASIQHPSGGNNEQYF.

The chain links TRBV20-1 to TRBJ2-4; TRBD2 agrees at 10 bases. The tail of the sequence fits TRBJ2-7 better, so the J call may be wrong. The CDR3 is 14 amino acids. The germline V gene encodes CDR1 DFQATT and CDR2 SNEGSKA (reference sequence). CDR3: CSAIGLAEGYEQYF. CDR3 coding DNA: TGCAGTGCTATCGGACTAGCGGAAGGTTACGAGCAGTACTTC.

This clonotype was counted only a few times. This chain joins TRBV3-1 and TRBJ2-1; D is undetermined. Germline V gene lookup returns CDR1 LGHDT and CDR2 YNNKEL (reference sequence). The CDR3 totals 14 residues. With 1 base removed from V and 4 bases from J, the gap between germline ends came to 8 bases. CDR3 sequence reads: CASSQAGRYNEQFF. The CDR3 DNA sequence: TGTGCCAGCAGCCAAGCCGGGCGTTACAATGAGCAGTTCTTC.

The J gene is TRBJ1-5, the V gene TRBV29-1, with D unresolved. Germline V lookup: CDR1 SQVTM, CDR2 ANQGSEA. V was clipped by 4 bases and J by 7 bases, with 14 bases between them. This CDR3 has 13 amino acids. CDR3 amino acids: CSVATGRGQPQHF. As DNA, the CDR3 is TGCAGCGTTGCCACTGGGCGAGGCCAGCCCCAGCATTTT.

This clonotype has just a few counts. The genes are TRBV14 and TRBJ2-7, with TRBD1 identical over 10 bases. CDR3 length: 16 residues. The trim removed 4 bases at V and 4 bases at J, leaving 10 bases unmatched. Germline V gene lookup returns CDR1 SGHDN and CDR2 FVKESK. CDR3 in DNA: TGTGCCAGCAGCCGATTACCGGGACAGGGGTGGTACGAGCAGTACTTC. Translation gives CASSRLPGQGWYEQYF.

The sample holds a few counts of this clonotype. The chain employs TRBV15 and TRBJ2-5, with D perhaps TRBD1 or TRBD2 (7 bases each). The ends were cut back, 4 bases at V and 4 bases at J, with 13 bases in the middle. The CDR3 totals 14 residues. The germline V gene encodes CDR1 LNHNV and CDR2 YYDKDF (reference sequence). The CDR3 here is CATSNTGEGETQYF. CDR3 DNA sequence: TGTGCCACCAGCAACACAGGGGAGGGAGAGACCCAGTACTTC. Complete variable domain (other parts from reference TRBV15 and TRBJ2-5): DAMVIQNPRYQVTQFGKPVTLSCSQTLNHNVMYWYQQKSSQAPKLLFHYYDKDFNNEADTPDNFQSRRPNTSFCFLDIRSPGLGDTAMYLCATSNTGEGETQYFGPGTRLLVL.

This clonotype was seen only a few times. This chain connects TRBV10-3 to TRBJ1-5, with TRBD1 as a possible D gene (6 bases). Germline loops: CDR1 ENHRY, CDR2 SYGVKD. V lost 0 bases to trimming and J lost 7 bases, with 13 bases between them. The CDR3 contains 15 residues. The CDR3 is CAISESGTPLQPQHF. The CDR3 DNA reads as TGTGCCATCAGTGAGTCTGGGACACCGCTCCAGCCCCAGCATTTT.

The V call is TRBV4-1, the J call TRBJ2-5, with D perhaps TRBD2 (6 bases). The CDR3 runs 15 residues. CDR1 is MGHRA and CDR2 is YSYEKL in the germline V gene. Trimming took off 0 bases at V and 11 bases at J, with 19 bases between the two ends. Here the CDR3 reads CASSQDRRGDNEQYF. The CDR3 DNA is TGCGCCAGCAGCCAAGACAGGAGGGGTGACAATGAGCAGTACTTC.

The CDR3 bases are TGTGCCACCAGCAGAATCGGGACAGTCGGCAAAAACATTCAGTACTTC. Encoded protein: CATSRIGTVGKNIQYF. The chain joins TRBV15 to TRBJ2-4; 7 bases map to TRBD1. The CDR3 has 16 amino acids. V was pared by 2 bases and J by 3 bases, with 7 bases of the junction left unmatched. Germline-derived CDR1 and CDR2 are LNHNV and YYDKDF (reference sequence).

A few counts support this clonotype. The rearrangement joins TRBV14 to TRBJ2-5, with D possibly being TRBD2 (6 bases). The CDR3 covers 16 residues. The V and J ends lost 1 base and 4 bases respectively, with 16 bases between them. Germline assignment: CDR1 SGHDN and CDR2 FVKESK. The CDR3 protein is CASSQVGRGGRETQYF. The CDR3 nucleotides read TGTGCCAGCAGCCAAGTTGGGCGGGGAGGACGAGAGACCCAGTACTTC.

The V and J genes are TRBV6-5 and TRBJ2-4; TRBD1 is a possible D gene (6 bases). The J call may be faulty, since TRBJ2-7 better matches the DNA end. CDR3 length: 15 amino acids. CDR1 MNHEY and CDR2 SVGAGI come from the germline V gene. This CDR3 is CASSSPPTGTCEQYF. CDR3 nucleotides: TGTGCCAGCAGTTCACCTCCGACAGGTACCTGCGAGCAGTACTTC.

V is TRBV3-1 and J is TRBJ2-2; tentatively, D is TRBD1 or TRBD2 (7 bases each). This CDR3 has 15 residues. Trimming pared 6 bases from V and 6 bases from J, leaving 17 bases between. Per the germline V gene, CDR1 is LGHDT and CDR2 is YNNKEL (reference sequence). CDR3: CASRVDRAGAGELFF. The CDR3 DNA sequence: TGTGCCAGCAGAGTCGACAGGGCGGGGGCCGGGGAGCTGTTTTTT.

A few counts support this clonotype. J is TRBJ1-6 and V is TRBV21-1; TRBD1, the table's D call, was not compared with the DNA. TRBV21-1 is flagged as a pseudogene. The CDR3 length is 16 residues. The CDR3 here is CASSGSGFAYNSPLHF. The CDR3 nucleotides read TGTGCCAGCAGTGGGTCAGGGTTCGCCTATAATTCACCCCTCCACTTT.

In its sample, this clonotype was seen a few times. The DNA of the CDR3 is TGTGCTAGTGGTTCTAGCGGGACAGATACGCAGTATTTT. The encoded protein is CASGSSGTDTQYF. The gene calls are TRBV12-5 and TRBJ2-3; 8 positions match TRBD2. Germline-derived CDR1 and CDR2 are LGHNT and FRNRAP. The CDR3 spans 13 residues. The J segment lost 3 bases and the V segment lost 4 bases, leaving 0 bases of the junction unmatched.

This clonotype was counted only a few times. The chain uses TRBV3-1 and TRBJ2-3; D is possibly TRBD1 or TRBD2 (5 bases each). The CDR3 is 22 residues long. Trimming removed 1 base from V and 0 bases from J, with 29 bases in between. The germline V gene has CDR1 LGHDT and CDR2 YNNKEL (reference sequence). In DNA form, the CDR3 reads TGTGCCAGCAGCCAAGTGATTGACCCGGGACGCAATCTAAACCTTAGCACAGATACGCAGTATTTT. Amino acid sequence: CASSQVIDPGRNLNLSTDTQYF.

V gene TRBV10-3 combines with J gene TRBJ2-3; 14 bases map to TRBD2. CDR1 is ENHRY and CDR2 is SYGVKD in the germline V gene. This CDR3 comprises 17 residues. Trimming cost V 6 bases and J 6 bases; bases outside gene matches: 11. Here the CDR3 DNA reads TGTGCCATCAGCGCGCGAGGGACTAGCGGGAGCAGGGATACGCAGTATTTT. Translated, it gives CAISARGTSGSRDTQYF.

The CDR3 here is CSAVPGRAGTDTQYF. The DNA of the CDR3 is TGCAGTGCTGTCCCGGGACGAGCGGGCACAGATACGCAGTATTTT. The gene calls are TRBV20-1 and TRBJ2-3; D tentatively fits TRBD1 or TRBD2 (5 bases each). V lost 5 bases and J 1 base, leaving 16 bases between the germline ends. CDR3 length: 15 residues. Per germline, CDR1 DFQATT and CDR2 SNEGSKA (reference sequence).

This chain joins TRBV19 and TRBJ1-5; no definite D call. The V end was cut by 5 bases, the J end by 6 bases, with 17 bases between. Germline V gene sequence: CDR1 LNHDA, CDR2 SQIVND (reference sequence). The CDR3 loop spans 15 amino acids. The CDR3 spells CASSPLGLAGQPQHF. DNA for the CDR3: TGTGCCAGTAGTCCCCTGGGCCTAGCGGGTCAGCCCCAGCATTTT. The entire variable domain, with the rest obtained from reference TRBV19 and TRBJ1-5, is as follows: DGGITQSPKYLFRKEGQNVTLSCEQNLNHDAMYWYRQDPGQGLRLIYYSQIVNDFQKGDIAEGYSVSREKKESFPLTVTSAQKNPTAFYLCASSPLGLAGQPQHFGDGTRLSIL.

This clonotype was seen a few times. CDR3 residues: CASSYGQTNTEAFF. The CDR3 DNA reads TGTGCCAGCAGTTACGGGCAGACGAACACTGAAGCTTTCTTT. This chain links TRBV6-5 with TRBJ1-1; no reliable D call. From germline, CDR1 is MNHEY and CDR2 SVGAGI. V was pared by 2 bases and J by 1 base, with 8 bases between. The CDR3 spans 14 residues.

The rearrangement links TRBV6-6 to TRBJ1-1; a possible D gene is TRBD1 (6 bases). Trimming removed 5 bases from V and 5 bases from J, with 18 bases in between. This CDR3 contains 15 residues. From germline, CDR1 is MNHNY and CDR2 SVGAGI (reference sequence). CDR3 in amino acids: CASSRDYGGATEAFF. In DNA, the CDR3 is TGTGCCAGCAGTCGGGATTACGGGGGCGCAACTGAAGCTTTCTTT.

The V call is TRBV20-1, the J call TRBJ2-4; 9 bases agree with TRBD1. Per germline, CDR1 DFQATT and CDR2 SNEGSKA (reference sequence). J lost 2 bases, V lost 6 bases, and 11 bases had no gene match. The CDR3 contains 16 residues. CDR3 in amino acids: CSAKTRDRETKNIQYF. Here the CDR3 DNA reads TGCAGTGCAAAGACCCGGGACAGGGAAACCAAAAACATTCAGTACTTC.

The chain recombines TRBV18 with TRBJ2-1, with 11 bases aligning to TRBD2. The CDR3 runs 17 residues. V gave up 0 bases and J gave up 4 bases; unmatched junction bases: 5. The germline V gene has CDR1 KGHSH and CDR2 LQKENI. CDR3 sequence: CASSPPGVAGGYNEQFF. The CDR3 DNA reads TGTGCCAGCTCACCACCCGGGGTAGCGGGAGGGTACAATGAGCAGTTCTTC. Full variable domain (remainder filled in from reference TRBV18 and TRBJ2-1): NAGVMQNPRHLVRRRGQEARLRCSPMKGHSHVYWYRQLPEEGLKFMVYLQKENIIDESGMPKERFSAEFPKEGPSILRIQQVVRGDSAAYFCASSPPGVAGGYNEQFFGPGTRLTVL.

This rearrangement joins TRBV21-1 to TRBJ2-5; the tabulated D call, TRBD2, remains unverified against the DNA. Judging by the DNA end, TRBJ2-7 fits better; the J call may be wrong. TRBV21-1 is shown as a pseudogene. The CDR3 has 16 amino acids. The CDR3 sequence: CASRVTIRGRASEQYF. Written as DNA, the CDR3 is TGTGCCAGCAGGGTGACAATCCGCGGGAGGGCCAGCGAGCAGTACTTC.